This entry lists 32 T cell receptor beta chains sequenced from one sample in a study of shared clonotypes between healthy human individuals. Sequenced by immunoSEQ multiplex PCR; TCRdb stores in-frame clones only, minus some. The sample has some 360,000 clones; more than 60% are singletons. The sample was memory CD4+ T cells sorted from blood. Subset: CD45RA-negative fraction. These receptors came from a man aged 25 to 45 in good health.

This rearrangement joins TRBV5-1 to TRBJ1-2, with D perhaps TRBD1 (6 bases). The CDR3 consists of 16 residues. Looked up from germline, CDR1 is SGHRS and CDR2 is YFSETQ. V was clipped by 0 bases and J by 4 bases, with 16 bases between them. The CDR3 sequence: CASSLGGQRILYGYTF. The CDR3 bases are TGCGCCAGCAGCTTGGGAGGACAGAGGATCCTCTATGGCTACACCTTC.

V usage is TRBV6-1 and J usage is TRBJ2-6; 7 nucleotides line up with TRBD2. V was clipped by 6 bases and J by 2 bases; unmatched bases: 1. Germline assignment: CDR1 MNHNS and CDR2 SASEGT. CDR3 length equals 14 residues. CDR3 in amino acids: CASSGLAGANVLTF. CDR3 nucleotide sequence: TGTGCCAGCAGCGGACTAGCTGGGGCCAACGTCCTGACTTTC.

The chain recombines TRBV5-6 with TRBJ2-7, with D uncertain. Between the trimmed V and J ends, which lost 0 bases and 2 bases, there was a span of 9 bases. This CDR3 has 14 residues. CDR1 SGHDT and CDR2 YYEEEE come from the germline V gene. For the CDR3, the DNA is TGTGCCAGCAGCTTGGACGCCGGTCCCTACGAGCAGTACTTC. The encoded protein is CASSLDAGPYEQYF. Full variable domain (rest looked up from reference TRBV5-6 and TRBJ2-7): DAGVTQSPTHLIKTRGQQVTLRCSPKSGHDTVSWYQQALGQGPQFIFQYYEEEERQRGNFPDRFSGHQFPNYSSELNVNALLLGDSALYLCASSLDAGPYEQYFGPGTRLTVT.

J is TRBJ2-6 and V is TRBV19; D gene unclear. The CDR3 runs 15 residues. The V gene's germline CDR1 is LNHDA and CDR2 SQIVND (reference sequence). Trimming left V 3 bases short and J 4 bases short, with 10 bases between. CDR3 region: CASSIIPSGANVLTF. DNA for the CDR3: TGTGCCAGTAGTATTATCCCCTCCGGGGCCAACGTCCTGACTTTC.

The gene calls are TRBV18 and TRBJ2-2; 12 bases fit TRBD2. The CDR3 sequence is 16 residues long. CDR1 KGHSH and CDR2 LQKENI come from the germline V gene. With V trimmed by 6 bases and J by 4 bases, 6 bases remained unmatched. CDR3 DNA sequence: TGTGCCAGCTCTCCCGGACTAGCGGGAACCACCGGGGAGCTGTTTTTT. This gives the protein CASSPGLAGTTGELFF.

This clone was seen only a few times. The V and J genes are TRBV7-3 and TRBJ2-7, with D maybe TRBD1 (6 bases). V was cut by 4 bases and J by 3 bases, with 25 bases left in between. Looked up from germline, CDR1 is SGHTA and CDR2 is FQGTGA. The CDR3 covers 18 residues. The CDR3 reads CASSSQGRRVGFNYEQYF. Written as DNA, the CDR3 is TGTGCCAGCAGCTCCCAGGGGAGAAGAGTAGGTTTCAACTACGAGCAGTACTTC. The whole variable domain, filled in from reference TRBV7-3 and TRBJ2-7, reads GAGVSQTPSNKVTEKGKYVELRCDPISGHTALYWYRQSLGQGPEFLIYFQGTGAADDSGLPNDRFFAVRPEGSVSTLKIQRTERGDSAVYLCASSSQGRRVGFNYEQYFGPGTRLTVT.

As regards this clone: The germline gene is not matched at one end of the junction; a read error may be the cause. The chain carries TRBV7-7 and TRBJ2-1; TRBD2 matches 11 bases. Germline CDR1 and CDR2: SSHAT and FNYEAQ (reference sequence). CDR3 size: 15 residues. The CDR3 protein is CASSQTSGNSNEQFF. The CDR3 DNA is TGTGCTAGCAGTCAGACTAGCGGGAATTCCAATGAGCAGTTCTTC.

The chain couples TRBV5-4 to TRBJ2-3, with 8 bases matching TRBD2. The trim removed 4 bases at V and 5 bases at J, leaving 9 bases unmatched. Germline CDR1 and CDR2: SGHNT and YYREEE (reference sequence). The CDR3 contains 15 residues. Here the CDR3 reads CASSPGGAGEDTQYF. The CDR3 DNA sequence: TGTGCCAGCAGCCCCGGGGGGGCCGGGGAAGATACGCAGTATTTT.

This chain connects TRBV28 to TRBJ2-3; possible D gene TRBD2, 5 bases. Germline loops: CDR1 MDHEN, CDR2 SYDVKM. The CDR3 length is 12 residues. V dropped 6 bases and J dropped 3 bases, with 7 bases sitting between them. The CDR3 here is CASRRRTDTQYF. The DNA for the CDR3 is TGTGCCAGCAGGCGGAGGACAGATACGCAGTATTTT.

The chain employs TRBV7-8 and TRBJ2-1; 10 bases fit TRBD2. The CDR3 extends over 17 amino acids. Germline V gives CDR1 SGHVS, CDR2 FQNEAQ. With 2 bases clipped from V and 8 bases from J, the junction kept 12 bases outside the gene matches. CDR3 sequence reads: CASSLLGSSGRAHEQFF. CDR3 nucleotide sequence: TGTGCCAGCAGCTTATTGGGCTCCAGCGGGAGGGCCCATGAGCAGTTCTTC.

The chain recombines TRBV27 with TRBJ2-3; TRBD1 agrees at 7 bases. CDR1 MNHEY and CDR2 SMNVEV come from the germline V gene (reference sequence). J was trimmed by 0 bases and V by 6 bases; bases with no gene match: 6. CDR3 length equals 15 residues. This chain's CDR3 is CASSYRGVSTDTQYF. CDR3 nucleotide sequence: TGTGCCAGCAGCTACAGGGGCGTGAGCACAGATACGCAGTATTTT.

The chain links TRBV6-4 to TRBJ2-5; 7 bases fit TRBD2. The J segment lost 4 bases and the V segment lost 5 bases, leaving 10 bases of the junction unmatched. This CDR3 region has 15 residues. Germline V gives CDR1 MRHNA, CDR2 SNTAGT. Here the CDR3 DNA reads TGTGCCAGCAGTCCCCGTGCGGGGAGGGGAGAGACCCAGTACTTC. Protein product: CASSPRAGRGETQYF.

V usage is TRBV6-1 and J usage is TRBJ2-7; weak D call: TRBD2 (7 bases). V was pared by 6 bases and J by 4 bases, with 16 bases between. Germline values: CDR1 MNHNS, CDR2 SASEGT. The CDR3 covers 14 residues. As DNA, the CDR3 is TGTGCCAGCAGGCAGGCGGGGGCGCTTTACGAGCAGTACTTC. Protein product: CASRQAGALYEQYF.

This clone came up once. This chain links TRBV4-3 with TRBJ2-3; D may be TRBD1 (5 bases). CDR1 and CDR2 from the germline V gene are LGHNA and YSLEER. The CDR3 has 17 residues. Trimming pared 0 bases from V and 0 bases from J, leaving 13 bases between. The CDR3 loop reads CASSQEFQGSSTDTQYF. CDR3 sequence (DNA): TGCGCCAGCAGCCAAGAGTTCCAGGGATCTAGCACAGATACGCAGTATTTT.

This rearrangement joins TRBV2 to TRBJ2-3; no clear D gene. This CDR3 has 11 residues. V dropped 5 bases and J dropped 2 bases, with 2 bases sitting between them. The germline V gene encodes CDR1 SNHLY and CDR2 FYNNEI. The CDR3 coding sequence is TGTGCCAGCAGTAACACAGATACGCAGTATTTT. This codes for CASSNTDTQYF.

This clone has just a few counts. The chain carries TRBV19 and TRBJ1-2, with 7 positions matching TRBD1. Trimming removed 5 bases from V and 0 bases from J; junction bases left unmatched: 9. This CDR3 spans 16 amino acids. The germline V gene has CDR1 LNHDA and CDR2 SQIVND (reference sequence). This CDR3 is CASSPPGDSANYGYTF. In nucleotides, the CDR3 is TGTGCCAGTAGTCCCCCAGGGGACAGCGCTAACTATGGCTACACCTTC.

V gene TRBV5-4 combines with J gene TRBJ2-3; weak D call: TRBD2 (6 bases). Trimming shortened V by 0 bases and J by 3 bases, and 8 bases separated the two germline ends. This CDR3 comprises 14 residues. Germline V lookup: CDR1 SGHNT, CDR2 YYREEE (reference sequence). In DNA form, the CDR3 reads TGTGCCAGCAGCTTGGAGGGGAGGACAGATACGCAGTATTTT. Protein product: CASSLEGRTDTQYF.

This clone was counted only a few times. The chain has TRBV6-6 and TRBJ1-1; D is possibly TRBD1 (5 bases). V lost 6 bases and J lost 1, with 9 bases in between. Germline values: CDR1 MNHNY, CDR2 SVGAGI (reference sequence). The CDR3 runs to 13 residues. In nucleotides, the CDR3 is TGTGCCAGCAGCCTCGACAGGAACACTGAAGCTTTCTTT. This sequence encodes CASSLDRNTEAFF.

The chain carries TRBV6-1 and TRBJ1-3; D remains ambiguous. Germline lookup yields CDR1 MNHNS and CDR2 SASEGT. The CDR3 is made up of 16 amino acids. Trimming pared 4 bases from V and 0 bases from J, leaving 13 bases between. CDR3 DNA: TGTGCCAGCAGTGGTTACTCGGAGAGCTCTGGAAACACCATATATTTT. Residues: CASSGYSESSGNTIYF.

This clone has more than one count but fewer than ten. The genes are TRBV5-1 and TRBJ1-4; a weak D match, TRBD1 (5 bases). Per germline, CDR1 SGHRS and CDR2 YFSETQ. The CDR3 has 16 amino acids. Trimming pared 4 bases from V and 6 bases from J, leaving 19 bases between. CDR3 sequence (DNA): TGCGCCAGCAGCACGGGAGGCGGGGGACTGGATGAAAAACTGTTTTTT. Its translation is CASSTGGGGLDEKLFF.

The CDR3 DNA sequence: TGTGCCAGTAGAAAGGGGGTCGGTGAAAAACTGTTTTTT. This sequence encodes CASRKGVGEKLFF. V usage is TRBV19 and J usage is TRBJ1-4; TRBD1 might be the D (6 bases). V shed 6 bases and J shed 7 bases, with 12 bases lying between them. CDR3 length: 13 residues. CDR1 LNHDA and CDR2 SQIVND come from the germline V gene (reference sequence).

The CDR3 reads CASSSQGGALNIQYF. DNA of the CDR3: TGTGCCAGCAGCTCACAGGGAGGGGCCTTAAACATTCAGTACTTC. V usage is TRBV27 and J usage is TRBJ2-4; perhaps TRBD2 as D (7 bases). The CDR3 has 15 amino acids. Trimming removed 6 bases at V and 6 bases at J, with 18 bases between. Per the germline V gene, CDR1 is MNHEY and CDR2 is SMNVEV (reference sequence).

The V and J genes are TRBV11-2 and TRBJ1-2, with D hard to call. This CDR3 is built from 16 residues. From germline, CDR1 is SGHAT and CDR2 FQNNGV. Trimming took off 1 base at V and 5 bases at J, with 17 bases between the two ends. CDR3 nucleotide sequence: TGTGCCAGCAGCTTAGGCCAAGGACCATTGGGGTATGGCTACACCTTC. Encoded protein: CASSLGQGPLGYGYTF.

V gene TRBV27 combines with J gene TRBJ2-7; 11 bases align to TRBD2. V shed 6 bases and J 7 bases; nucleotides not matched to a gene: 8. Germline V lookup: CDR1 MNHEY, CDR2 SMNVEV (reference sequence). This CDR3 is built from 14 residues. The CDR3 coding sequence is TGTGCCAGCAGAATAGCGGGAGGGCCGAGGGAGCAGTACTTC. Its translation: CASRIAGGPREQYF.

The rearrangement uses TRBV19 and TRBJ2-3, with D uncertain. The CDR3 extends over 15 amino acids. V lost 6 bases, J lost 5 bases, and 18 bases lay in between. CDR1 and CDR2 from the germline V gene are LNHDA and SQIVND (reference sequence). The CDR3 coding sequence is TGTGCCAGTAGCAATAAACACGGCTACCGAGATACGCAGTATTTT. Amino acid sequence: CASSNKHGYRDTQYF.

CDR3: CATSRERFINEQFF. The DNA for the CDR3 is TGTGCCACCAGCAGAGAGCGATTTATAAATGAGCAGTTCTTC. V gene TRBV15 combines with J gene TRBJ2-1; no clear D. The CDR3 totals 14 residues. The V end was cut by 0 bases, the J end by 7 bases, with 10 bases between. Germline-derived CDR1 and CDR2 are LNHNV and YYDKDF (reference sequence).

The CDR3 spells CASSPTPGRSQETQYF. The CDR3 nucleotides read TGTGCCAGCAGTCCAACCCCCGGACGGAGCCAAGAGACCCAGTACTTC. The rearrangement links TRBV27 to TRBJ2-5; the D is unclear. CDR1 and CDR2 (germline): MNHEY, SMNVEV (reference sequence). The V end was cut by 5 bases, the J end by 1 base, with 17 bases between. This CDR3 has 16 residues.

This rearrangement joins TRBV9 to TRBJ2-2; the D gene is possibly TRBD2 (5 bases). The V end was cut by 2 bases, the J end by 7 bases, with 12 bases between. Germline lookup yields CDR1 SGDLS and CDR2 YYNGEE. The CDR3 has 14 residues. The CDR3 nucleotides are TGTGCCAGCAGCGTCGAGCAGGAGGTCGGGGAGCTGTTTTTT. This gives the protein CASSVEQEVGELFF.

This clone showed up many times. The gene calls are TRBV28 and TRBJ2-1, with 11 bases that match TRBD2. V shed 4 bases and J 0 bases; nucleotides not matched to a gene: 23. The germline CDR1 and CDR2 sequences are MDHEN and SYDVKM. The CDR3 covers 23 residues. The CDR3 sequence: CASSSSGLAAYKGERDSYNEQFF. CDR3 coding DNA: TGTGCCAGCAGTTCGTCGGGACTAGCGGCCTACAAAGGGGAAAGAGACTCCTACAATGAGCAGTTCTTC.

For this clone: The sample contains more than one DNA sequence encoding this CDR3. V gene TRBV29-1 combines with J gene TRBJ2-1; TRBD1 or TRBD2 may be the D gene (5 bases each). The CDR3 is 14 residues long. The V gene lost 3 bases and the J gene lost 0 bases, with 9 bases spanning the gap. Germline assignment: CDR1 SQVTM and CDR2 ANQGSEA. CDR3 loop: CSVDSGLSYNEQFF. The CDR3 DNA reads as TGCAGCGTTGATTCGGGGCTCTCCTACAATGAGCAGTTCTTC.

V is TRBV5-1 and J is TRBJ2-4; maybe TRBD1 (5 bases). Looked up from germline, CDR1 is SGHRS and CDR2 is YFSETQ. The CDR3 covers 16 residues. V lost 0 bases and J lost 6, with 16 bases in between. The CDR3, as DNA: TGCGCCAGCAGCTTGGCGGTGGGGCAGGGATCAAACATTCAGTACTTC. Its translation: CASSLAVGQGSNIQYF.

The V call is TRBV9, the J call TRBJ2-5; possible D gene TRBD1, 6 bases. The CDR3 runs to 14 residues. The V end lost 4 bases, the J end lost 0 bases, and 10 bases lay between the germline ends. From germline, CDR1 is SGDLS and CDR2 YYNGEE. The CDR3 is CASSTGQNQETQYF. The CDR3 region has the DNA TGTGCCAGCAGCACCGGACAGAACCAAGAGACCCAGTACTTC.